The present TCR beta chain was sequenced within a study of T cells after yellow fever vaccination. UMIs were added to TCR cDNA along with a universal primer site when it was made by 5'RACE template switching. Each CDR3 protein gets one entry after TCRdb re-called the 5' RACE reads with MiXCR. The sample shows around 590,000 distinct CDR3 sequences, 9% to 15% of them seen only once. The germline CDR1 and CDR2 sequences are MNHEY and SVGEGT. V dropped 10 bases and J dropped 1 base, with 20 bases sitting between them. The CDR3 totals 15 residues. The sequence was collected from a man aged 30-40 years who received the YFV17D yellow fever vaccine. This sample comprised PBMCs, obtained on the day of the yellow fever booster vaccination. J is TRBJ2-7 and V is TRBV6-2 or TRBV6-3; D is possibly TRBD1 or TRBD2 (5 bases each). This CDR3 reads CATHTGTDFSYEQYF. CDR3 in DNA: TGTGCCACGCACACCGGGACGGATTTTTCCTACGAGCAGTACTTC.